This T cell receptor (beta chain) was sequenced for a study of OX40 agonist ivuxolimab in advanced cancers. Looking at the study overall: Ivuxolimab was delivered to patients intravenously every 2 weeks at doses spanning 0.01 to 10 mg/kg.

The CDR3 contains 16 residues. In germline, CDR1 is PRHDT, CDR2 FYEKMQ (reference sequence). V trimming: 5 bases; J trimming: 3 bases; junction bases outside the gene matches: 10. Measured with immunoSEQ multiplex PCR; TCRdb has only the in-frame clones, and not every one. The table has approximately 67,000 clones, 83% seen once. The sequences come from CD4+ or CD8+ T cells sorted from blood, collected in a trial of the OX40 agonist ivuxolimab. The TCR comes from an adult with an advanced solid tumor such as melanoma, head and neck, liver or kidney cancer. The rearrangement links TRBV13 to TRBJ2-1; the match to TRBD2 covers 7 bases. The CDR3 nucleotides are TGTGCCAGCAGCCGGGTCGTGGCGGGGGACTACAATGAGCAGTTCTTC. Amino acids: CASSRVVAGDYNEQFF.